This TCR beta chain was sequenced for a study of blood T cell repertoires in COVID-19. V lost 4 bases and J 4 bases, leaving 18 bases between the germline ends. Germline CDR1 SGHNT, CDR2 YYREEE (reference sequence). This CDR3 is built from 15 residues. Generated by immunoSEQ multiplex PCR, the TCRdb table keeps only in-frame clones and is missing some. The sample consists of about 140,000 clones, roughly three quarters of them appearing once. The chain joins TRBV5-4 to TRBJ2-7; tentatively, D is TRBD2 (7 bases). The clonotype originates from a man in his sixties with acute or convalescent COVID-19. The sequencing sample was made of peripheral blood. This CDR3 reads CASSPGGGSLYEQYF. The DNA of the CDR3 is TGTGCCAGCAGCCCTGGGGGCGGGAGTTTGTACGAGCAGTACTTC.